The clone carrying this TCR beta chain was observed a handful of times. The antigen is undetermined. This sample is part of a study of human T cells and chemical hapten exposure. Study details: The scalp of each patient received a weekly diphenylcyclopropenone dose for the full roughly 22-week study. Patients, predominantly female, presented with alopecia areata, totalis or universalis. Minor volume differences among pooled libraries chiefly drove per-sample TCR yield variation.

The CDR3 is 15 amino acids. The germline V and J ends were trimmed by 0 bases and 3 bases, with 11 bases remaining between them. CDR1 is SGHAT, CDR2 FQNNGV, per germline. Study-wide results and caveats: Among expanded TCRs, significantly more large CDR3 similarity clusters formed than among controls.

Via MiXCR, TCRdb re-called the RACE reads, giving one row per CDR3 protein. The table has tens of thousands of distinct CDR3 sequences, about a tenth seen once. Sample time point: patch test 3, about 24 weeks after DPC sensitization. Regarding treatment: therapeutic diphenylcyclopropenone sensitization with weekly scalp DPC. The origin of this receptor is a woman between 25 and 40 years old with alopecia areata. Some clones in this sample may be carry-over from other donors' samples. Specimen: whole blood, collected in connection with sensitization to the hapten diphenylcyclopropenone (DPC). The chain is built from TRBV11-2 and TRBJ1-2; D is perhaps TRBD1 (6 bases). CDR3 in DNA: TGTGCCAGCAGCTTAGACAGGGGATTGCACTATGGCTACACCTTC. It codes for CASSLDRGLHYGYTF.